These 3 T cell receptor beta chains were all obtained from the same sample, sequenced in a study of radiation and T cells in renal cell carcinoma. The repertoire was sequenced with immunoSEQ multiplex PCR; TCRdb's copy has only in-frame clones and lacks some. Of 140,000 or so clones listed, approximately 86% are singletons. Time point here: blood 4 weeks post-SBRT, at nephrectomy. Treatment of the sample: 15 Gy SBRT to primary tumor, nephrectomy 4 weeks later. The source was blood, collected from a patient whose treatment included radiotherapy and nephrectomy. The receptors derive from a woman aged 50 to 60 with renal cell carcinoma.

The V and J genes are TRBV9 and TRBJ2-3; 14 nucleotides agree with TRBD2. The germline V gene has CDR1 SGDLS and CDR2 YYNGEE. The V gene end was trimmed by 3 bases and the J gene end by 4 bases; junction bases not matched to a gene: 10. The CDR3 runs to 18 residues. CDR3 protein: CASSASGLAGDHPDTQYF. The CDR3 bases are TGTGCCAGCAGCGCCTCGGGACTAGCGGGGGACCACCCAGATACGCAGTATTTT.

The chain links TRBV6-6 to TRBJ1-2; no reliable D call. The CDR3 contains 13 residues. Per germline, CDR1 MNHNY and CDR2 SVGAGI (reference sequence). The V gene lost 0 bases and the J gene lost 8 bases, with 10 bases spanning the gap. Here the CDR3 reads CASSYSTPLGYTF. Written as DNA, the CDR3 is TGTGCCAGCAGTTACTCGACGCCCCTGGGCTACACCTTC.

V usage is TRBV9 and J usage is TRBJ1-1; D gene unclear. CDR1 SGDLS and CDR2 YYNGEE come from the germline V gene. The CDR3 totals 14 residues. Deletions cut 4 bases from V and 6 bases from J, with 16 bases between. The CDR3 here is CASSSRPTSSEAFF. Written as DNA, the CDR3 is TGTGCCAGCAGCTCCCGCCCAACGAGCTCTGAAGCTTTCTTT.